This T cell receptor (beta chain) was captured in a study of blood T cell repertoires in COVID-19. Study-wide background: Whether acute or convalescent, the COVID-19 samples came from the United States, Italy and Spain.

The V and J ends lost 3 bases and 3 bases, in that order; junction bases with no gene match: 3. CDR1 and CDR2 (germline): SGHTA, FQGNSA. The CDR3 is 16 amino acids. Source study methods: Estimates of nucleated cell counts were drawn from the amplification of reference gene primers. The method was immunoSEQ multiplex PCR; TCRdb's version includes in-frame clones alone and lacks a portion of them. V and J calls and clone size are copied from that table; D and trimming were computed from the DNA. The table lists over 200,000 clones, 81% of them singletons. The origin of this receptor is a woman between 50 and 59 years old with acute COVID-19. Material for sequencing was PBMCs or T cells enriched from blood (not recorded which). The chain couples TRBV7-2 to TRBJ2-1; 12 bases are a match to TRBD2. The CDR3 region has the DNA TGTGCCAGCAGCTTGACTAGCGGGAGTTTCTACAATGAGCAGTTCTTC. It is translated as CASSLTSGSFYNEQFF.